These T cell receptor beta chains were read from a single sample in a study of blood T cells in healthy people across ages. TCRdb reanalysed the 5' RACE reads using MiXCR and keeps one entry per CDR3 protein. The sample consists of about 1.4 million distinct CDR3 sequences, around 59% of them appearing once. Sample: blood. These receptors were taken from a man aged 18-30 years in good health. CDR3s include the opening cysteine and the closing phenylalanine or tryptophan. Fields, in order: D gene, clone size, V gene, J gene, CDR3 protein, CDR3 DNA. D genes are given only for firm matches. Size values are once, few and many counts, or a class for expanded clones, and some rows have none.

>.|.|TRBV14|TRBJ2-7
CASSLPPTYEQYF
TGTGCCAGCAGCCTCCCCCCGACATACGAGCAGTACTTC
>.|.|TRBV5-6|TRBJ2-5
CASSSRLEGLETQYF
TGTGCCAGCAGCTCCAGACTAGAGGGCCTGGAGACCCAGTACTTC
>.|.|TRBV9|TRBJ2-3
CASSVDVGGSTDTQYF
TGTGCCAGCAGCGTAGACGTGGGCGGGAGCACAGATACGCAGTATTTT
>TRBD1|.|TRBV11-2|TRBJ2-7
CASSFHGQGRYEQYF
TGTGCCAGCAGCTTCCATGGACAGGGCCGCTACGAGCAGTACTTC
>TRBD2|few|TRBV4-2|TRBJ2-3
CASSQALGGITDTQYF
TGTGCCAGCAGCCAAGCATTGGGGGGGATCACAGATACGCAGTATTTT
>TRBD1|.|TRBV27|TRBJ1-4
CASSSTTGGAGEKLFF
TGTGCCAGCAGTTCGACAACAGGGGGCGCGGGTGAAAAACTGTTTTTT
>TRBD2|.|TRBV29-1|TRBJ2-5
CSVETSGYNEQYF
TGCAGCGTCGAGACTAGCGGCTACAATGAGCAGTACTTC
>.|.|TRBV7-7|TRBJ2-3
CASSLGQHSGRDTQYF
TGTGCTAGCAGCTTAGGACAGCACTCTGGACGAGATACGCAGTATTTT
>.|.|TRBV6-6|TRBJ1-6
CASTTGRGDNSPLHF
TGTGCCAGCACCACAGGACGGGGGGATAATTCACCCCTCCACTTT
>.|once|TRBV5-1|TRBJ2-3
CASSLKMTDTQYF
TGCGCCAGCAGCTTGAAGATGACAGATACGCAGTATTTT
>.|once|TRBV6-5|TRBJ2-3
CASRSTGLLKNTQYF
TGTGCCAGCAGGTCGACGGGACTCCTAAAAAATACGCAGTATTTT
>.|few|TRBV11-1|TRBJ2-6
CASSAPWANVLTF
TGTGCCAGTAGTGCCCCCTGGGCCAACGTCCTGACTTTC
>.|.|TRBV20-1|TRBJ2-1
CSAPAPSERHNEQFF
TGCAGTGCACCCGCACCTAGCGAGCGTCACAATGAGCAGTTCTTC
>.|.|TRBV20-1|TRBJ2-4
CSAPTQPIAKNIQYF
TGCAGTGCTCCTACACAGCCTATAGCCAAAAACATTCAGTACTTC
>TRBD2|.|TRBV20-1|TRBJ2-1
CSARERGLAFNEQFF
TGCAGTGCTAGGGAACGGGGACTAGCGTTTAATGAGCAGTTCTTC
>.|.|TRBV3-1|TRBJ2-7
CASSQVPGGQYF
TGTGCCAGCAGCCAAGTTCCGGGCGGGCAGTACTTC
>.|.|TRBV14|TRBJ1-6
CASSQTRDTSYNSPLHF
TGTGCCAGCAGCCAAACCCGGGACACCTCGTATAATTCACCCCTCCACTTT
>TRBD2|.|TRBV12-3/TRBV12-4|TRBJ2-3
CAITSGGHGGTQYF
TGTGCCATCACAAGCGGGGGTCATGGGGGTACGCAGTATTTT
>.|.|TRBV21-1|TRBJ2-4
CASEGPIQYF
TGTGCCAGCGAGGGGCCCATTCAGTACTTC
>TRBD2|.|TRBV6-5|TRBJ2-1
CASTSGIGNEQFF
TGTGCCAGCACTAGCGGGATAGGGAATGAGCAGTTCTTC
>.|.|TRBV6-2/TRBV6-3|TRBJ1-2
CASSYSRTQQNYGYTF
TGTGCCAGCAGTTACTCCCGGACACAACAAAACTATGGCTACACCTTC
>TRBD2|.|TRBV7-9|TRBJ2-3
CASSLVAGGQGDTQYF
TGTGCCAGCAGTCTTGTAGCGGGGGGGCAAGGAGATACGCAGTATTTT
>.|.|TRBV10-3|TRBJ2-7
CAIQKPGDDDEQYF
TGTGCCATTCAGAAACCGGGCGATGACGACGAGCAGTACTTC
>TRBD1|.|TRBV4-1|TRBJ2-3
CASSQDTTRDRGGEGTQYF
TGCGCCAGCAGCCAAGATACCACGAGGGACAGGGGCGGGGAGGGGACGCAGTATTTT
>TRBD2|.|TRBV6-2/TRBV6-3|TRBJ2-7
CAAHDGLAAYEQYF
TGTGCCGCACATGATGGGCTAGCGGCATACGAGCAGTACTTC
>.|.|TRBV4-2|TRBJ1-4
CASSQDSGKDEKLFF
TGTGCCAGCAGCCAAGATTCCGGGAAGGATGAAAAACTGTTTTTT
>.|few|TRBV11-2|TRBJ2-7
CASSLGPLGRREQYF
TGTGCCAGCAGCTTAGGGCCCCTTGGGCGACGCGAGCAGTACTTC
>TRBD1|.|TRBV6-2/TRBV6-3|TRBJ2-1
CASSSPQGASYNEQFF
TGTGCCAGCAGTTCCCCACAGGGGGCCTCCTACAATGAGCAGTTCTTC
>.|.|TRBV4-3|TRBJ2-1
CASSPILMVNEQFF
TGCGCCAGCAGCCCGATATTAATGGTCAATGAGCAGTTCTTC